This T cell receptor beta chain was captured in a study of molecular identifiers for immune sequencing clone quantification (dated by TCRdb to the late 2010s). As for the study more broadly: In a replicate experiment, RNA from around 20,000 or 100,000 naive CD8 T cells was split into five aliquots, four of which were sequenced. This methods study used CD8 T cells to benchmark TCR RNA copy counting and molecular-identifier clustering-based TCR repertoire sequencing (MIDCIRS).

The library was obtained by PCR. Reads for this sample came from a NextSeq 500. Bulk TCR libraries were generated as previously described, with the TCR primers listed in Table S5 used. Total RNA was purified with the Qiagen AllPrep DNA/RNA kit. Reads from multiple sequencing runs of the same library were pooled before analysis. The authors' pipeline ran thus. Reads were retained only if an exact TCR constant sequence was present, and the retained reads were trimmed to 150 nt and grouped according to their 12-nt molecular barcodes. Reads within each barcode group were sub-clustered using a 15% Levenshtein threshold, and quality-weighted consensus sequences were constructed for each RNA molecule. Non-functional sequences were excluded, and lower-count sequences lying one edit away from another sequence were also excluded. Based on a fit of two negative binomial distributions, barcode sub-clusters having less than 20% of the maximum read count were discarded. The public sequencing data were trimmed at Q25 with fastp and processed into clonotypes with MiXCR by TCRdb, which kept only in-frame beta chains. Every CDR3 protein is listed once, alongside the most common genes and DNA of its rows. TCRdb, not the original authors, processed these V and J calls. This sample lists under 800,000 distinct CDR3 sequences; over 25% were detected once. The ten top clones hold approximately 0.75% of the sample.

Overall study results and their limits: Identical TCR molecules sharing a barcode could cause highly expanded clone sizes to be underestimated. Spiked-in Jurkat TCR RNA equivalent to a single cell was reported to be detectable even among 850,000 to 1,000,000 naive CD8 T cells. When barcode sub-clustering was not used, chimeric consensus sequences inflated TCR diversity, with chimeras reaching as high as 47%. Naive libraries contained spiked-in Jurkat TCR RNA (10 copies' worth), which is not part of the donor repertoire. In CMV-specific effector cells, clones with more than 20 RNA copies accounted for over 97% of molecules, whereas in naive cells such clones accounted for under 1%. Modeling gave 3 to 3.5 recovered TCR RNA copies per cell versus approximately 9 by digital PCR, implying about 30% capture efficiency.

This clonotype was recorded a few times. No antigen is known for it. Nothing much larger sits one base from this clone, and base qualities are not available. Libraries of naive CD8 T cells were generated from roughly 21,000 to 960,000 sorted cells, with 10%, 30% or 50% of the purified RNA used. Naive CD8 T cells, defined as CD8+CD4-CCR7+CD45RA+, were FACS-sorted into RLT Plus buffer on a BD FACSAria II. To test detection sensitivity, Jurkat RNA equal to approximately ten TCR copies was added to samples of roughly 18,000-1,000,000 naive CD8 T cells. CD8 T cells were enriched with RosetteSep CD8+ T Cell Enrichment Cocktail and Ficoll-Paque, followed by ACK red cell lysis. The sequencing sample was made of naive CD8+ T cells from blood, with Jurkat cell RNA spiked in. The intended sense of this specimen's cell subset or site label: FACS-sorted CD8+CD4-CCR7+CD45RA+ naive T cells. The source is a human donor in good health. Some libraries in this study had Jurkat cell RNA spiked in.

The DNA sequence is given as TGCGCCAGCAGCCAACGCCACCAGGGGGTGTATGGCTACACCTTC. This is translated as CASSQRHQGVYGYTF. The sequence links TRBV4-1 to TRBJ1-2, with 7 bases aligning to TRBD1. Here V drops 2 bases and J drops 5 bases, and the junction holds 8 bases not matched to any gene. The CDR3 contains 15 residues, cysteine and phenylalanine counted. The entry retains the CDR3 DNA only, 45 bases that are in frame from base 1. The germline V gene supplies CDR1 MGHRA and CDR2 YSYEKL.